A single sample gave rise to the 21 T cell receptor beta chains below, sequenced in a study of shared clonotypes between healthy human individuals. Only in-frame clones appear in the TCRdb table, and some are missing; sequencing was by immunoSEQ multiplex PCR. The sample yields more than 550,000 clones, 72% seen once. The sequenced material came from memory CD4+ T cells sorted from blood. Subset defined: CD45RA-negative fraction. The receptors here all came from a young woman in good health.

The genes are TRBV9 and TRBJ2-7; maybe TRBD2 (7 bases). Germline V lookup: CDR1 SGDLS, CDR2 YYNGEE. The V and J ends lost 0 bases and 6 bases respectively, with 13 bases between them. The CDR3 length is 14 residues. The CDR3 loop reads CASSVVVRGGEQYF. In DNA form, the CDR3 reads TGTGCCAGCAGCGTAGTGGTTAGGGGGGGCGAGCAGTACTTC.

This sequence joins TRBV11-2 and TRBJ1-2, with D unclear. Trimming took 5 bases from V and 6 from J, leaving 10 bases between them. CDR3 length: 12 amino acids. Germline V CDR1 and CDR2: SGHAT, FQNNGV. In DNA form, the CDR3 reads TGTGCCAGCAGCAGCGAGAGCCATGGCTACACCTTC. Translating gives CASSSESHGYTF.

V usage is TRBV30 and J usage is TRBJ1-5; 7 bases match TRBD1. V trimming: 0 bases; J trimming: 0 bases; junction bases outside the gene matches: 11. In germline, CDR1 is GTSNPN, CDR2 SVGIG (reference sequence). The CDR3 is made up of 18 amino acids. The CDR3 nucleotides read TGTGCCTGGAGTGTAGCCGGGACAGCGATACATAGCAATCAGCCCCAGCATTTT. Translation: CAWSVAGTAIHSNQPQHF.

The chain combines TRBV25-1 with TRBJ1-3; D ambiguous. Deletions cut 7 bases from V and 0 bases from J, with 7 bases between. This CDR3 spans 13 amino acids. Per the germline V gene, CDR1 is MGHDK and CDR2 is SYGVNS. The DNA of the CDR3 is TGTGCCAGCAAAAATAACTCTGGAAACACCATATATTTT. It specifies CASKNNSGNTIYF.

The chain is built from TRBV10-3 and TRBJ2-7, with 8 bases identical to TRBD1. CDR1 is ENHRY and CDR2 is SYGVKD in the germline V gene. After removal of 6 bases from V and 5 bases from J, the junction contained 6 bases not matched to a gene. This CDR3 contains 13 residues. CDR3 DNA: TGTGCCATCAGACGACAGGGGTGGAACGAGCAGTACTTC. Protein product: CAIRRQGWNEQYF.

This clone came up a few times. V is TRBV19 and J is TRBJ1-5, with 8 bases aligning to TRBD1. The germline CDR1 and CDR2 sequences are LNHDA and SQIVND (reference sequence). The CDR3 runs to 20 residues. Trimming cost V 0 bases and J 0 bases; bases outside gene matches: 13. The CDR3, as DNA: TGTGCCAGTAGTATAGAGAGAGGACAGGGCGTGGGGTATAGCAATCAGCCCCAGCATTTT. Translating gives CASSIERGQGVGYSNQPQHF.

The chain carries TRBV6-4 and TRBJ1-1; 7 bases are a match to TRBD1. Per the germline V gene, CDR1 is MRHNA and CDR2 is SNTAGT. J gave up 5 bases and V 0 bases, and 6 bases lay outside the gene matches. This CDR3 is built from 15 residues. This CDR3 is CASSDSHRGWTEAFF. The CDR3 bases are TGTGCCAGCAGTGACTCTCACAGGGGCTGGACTGAAGCTTTCTTT.

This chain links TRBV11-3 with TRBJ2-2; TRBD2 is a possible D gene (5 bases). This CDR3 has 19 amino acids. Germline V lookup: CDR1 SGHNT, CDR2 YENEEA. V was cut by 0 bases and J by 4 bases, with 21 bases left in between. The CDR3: CASSLDRTVAGGTTGELFF. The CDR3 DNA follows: TGTGCCAGCAGCTTAGATAGGACTGTAGCTGGCGGTACCACCGGGGAGCTGTTTTTT.

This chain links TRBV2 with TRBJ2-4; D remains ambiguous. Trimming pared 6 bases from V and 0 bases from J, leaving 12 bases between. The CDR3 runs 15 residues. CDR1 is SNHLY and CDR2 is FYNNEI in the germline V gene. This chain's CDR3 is CASSAETLAKNIQYF. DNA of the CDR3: TGTGCCAGCAGCGCTGAGACCCTAGCCAAAAACATTCAGTACTTC.

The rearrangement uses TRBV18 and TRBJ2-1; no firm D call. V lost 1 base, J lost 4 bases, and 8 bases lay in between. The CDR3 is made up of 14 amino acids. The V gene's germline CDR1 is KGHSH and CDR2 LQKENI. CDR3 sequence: CASSPLGGYNEQFF. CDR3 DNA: TGTGCCAGCTCACCACTTGGCGGTTACAATGAGCAGTTCTTC.

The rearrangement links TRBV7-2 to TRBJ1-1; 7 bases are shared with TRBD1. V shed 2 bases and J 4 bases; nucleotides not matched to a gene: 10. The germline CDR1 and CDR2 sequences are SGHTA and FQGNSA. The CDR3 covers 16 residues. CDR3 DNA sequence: TGTGCCAGCAGCTTAACAGGAGGGGGCAGGGTCACTGAAGCTTTCTTT. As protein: CASSLTGGGRVTEAFF. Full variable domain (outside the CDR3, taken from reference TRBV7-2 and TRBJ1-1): GAGVSQSPSNKVTEKGKDVELRCDPISGHTALYWYRQSLGQGLEFLIYFQGNSAPDKSGLPSDRFSAERTGGSVSTLTIQRTQQEDSAVYLCASSLTGGGRVTEAFFGQGTRLTVV.

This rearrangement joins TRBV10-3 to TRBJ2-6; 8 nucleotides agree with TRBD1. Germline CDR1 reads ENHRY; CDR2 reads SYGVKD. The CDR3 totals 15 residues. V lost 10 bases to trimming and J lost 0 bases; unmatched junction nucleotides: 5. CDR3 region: CATGTGASGANVLTF. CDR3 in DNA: TGTGCCACGGGGACAGGAGCCTCTGGGGCCAACGTCCTGACTTTC.

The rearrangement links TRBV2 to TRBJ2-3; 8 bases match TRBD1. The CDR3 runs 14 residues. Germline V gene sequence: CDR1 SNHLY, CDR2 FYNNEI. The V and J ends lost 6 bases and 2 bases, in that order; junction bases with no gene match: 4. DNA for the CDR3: TGTGCCAGCAGGAGGGACAGGTACACAGATACGCAGTATTTT. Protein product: CASRRDRYTDTQYF.

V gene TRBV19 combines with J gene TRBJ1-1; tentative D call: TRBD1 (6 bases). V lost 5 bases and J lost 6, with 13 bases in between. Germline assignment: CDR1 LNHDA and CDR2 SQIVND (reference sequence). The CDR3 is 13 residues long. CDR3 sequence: CASSLRDTPEAFF. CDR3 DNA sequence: TGTGCCAGTAGTCTACGGGACACGCCTGAAGCTTTCTTT.

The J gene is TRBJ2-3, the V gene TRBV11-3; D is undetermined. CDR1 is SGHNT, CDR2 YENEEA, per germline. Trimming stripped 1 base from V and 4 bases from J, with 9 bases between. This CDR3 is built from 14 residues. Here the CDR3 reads CASSLGQGSDTQYF. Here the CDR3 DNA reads TGTGCCAGCAGCTTAGGGCAAGGCTCAGATACGCAGTATTTT. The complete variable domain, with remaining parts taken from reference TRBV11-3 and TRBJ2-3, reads EAGVVQSPRYKIIEKKQPVAFWCNPISGHNTLYWYLQNLGQGPELLIRYENEEAVDDSQLPKDRFSAERLKGVDSTLKIQPAELGDSAVYLCASSLGQGSDTQYFGPGTRLTVL.

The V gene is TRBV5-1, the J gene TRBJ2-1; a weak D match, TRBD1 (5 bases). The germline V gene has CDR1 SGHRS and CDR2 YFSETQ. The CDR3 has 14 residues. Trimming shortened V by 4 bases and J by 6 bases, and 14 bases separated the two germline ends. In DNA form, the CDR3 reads TGCGCCAGCAGCGCACAGGTAGCTCTCAATGAGCAGTTCTTC. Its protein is CASSAQVALNEQFF. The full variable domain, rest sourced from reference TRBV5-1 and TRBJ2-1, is KAGVTQTPRYLIKTRGQQVTLSCSPISGHRSVSWYQQTPGQGLQFLFEYFSETQRNKGNFPGRFSGRQFSNSRSEMNVSTLELGDSALYLCASSAQVALNEQFFGPGTRLTVL.

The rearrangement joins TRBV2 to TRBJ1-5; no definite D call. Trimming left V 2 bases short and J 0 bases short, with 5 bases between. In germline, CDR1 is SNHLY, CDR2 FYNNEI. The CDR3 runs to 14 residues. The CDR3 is CASSEIPSNQPQHF. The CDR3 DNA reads TGTGCCAGCAGTGAAATCCCTAGCAATCAGCCCCAGCATTTT.

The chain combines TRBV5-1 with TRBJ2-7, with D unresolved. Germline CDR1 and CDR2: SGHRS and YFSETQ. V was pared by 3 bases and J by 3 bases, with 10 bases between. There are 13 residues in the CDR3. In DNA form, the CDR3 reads TGCGCCAGCAGCTACGGATGGGGCTACGAGCAGTACTTC. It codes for CASSYGWGYEQYF.

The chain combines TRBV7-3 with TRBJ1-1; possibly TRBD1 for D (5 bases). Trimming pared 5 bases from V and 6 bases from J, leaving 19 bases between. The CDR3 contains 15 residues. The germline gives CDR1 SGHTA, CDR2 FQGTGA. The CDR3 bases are TGTGCCAGCAGCAACGACAGAATGGGTGCCTCTGAAGCTTTCTTT. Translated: CASSNDRMGASEAFF.

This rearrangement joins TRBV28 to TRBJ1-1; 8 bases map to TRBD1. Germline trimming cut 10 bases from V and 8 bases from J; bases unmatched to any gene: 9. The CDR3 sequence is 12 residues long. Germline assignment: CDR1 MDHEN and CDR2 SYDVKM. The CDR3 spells CATRQGTGEAFF. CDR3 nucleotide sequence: TGTGCCACCCGACAGGGGACGGGGGAAGCTTTCTTT.

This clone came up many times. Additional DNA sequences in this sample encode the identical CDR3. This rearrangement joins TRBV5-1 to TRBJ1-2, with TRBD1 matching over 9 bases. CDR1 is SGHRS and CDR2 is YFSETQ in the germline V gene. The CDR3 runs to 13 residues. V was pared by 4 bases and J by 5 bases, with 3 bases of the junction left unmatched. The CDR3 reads CASSPDRGYGYTF. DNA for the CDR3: TGCGCCAGCAGCCCGGACAGGGGTTATGGCTACACCTTC.